This T cell receptor (beta chain) was identified in a study of blood T cell repertoires in COVID-19. The overall study: PBMCs, B-cell-depleted T cells, or T cells were the source of the cDNA or gDNA that made up the material.

Clones were sequenced by immunoSEQ multiplex PCR, and TCRdb holds only the in-frame ones, with some missing. The top ten clones hold 10% to 13% of a sample with 90,000 to 100,000 clones, 86% of them seen once. A few counts support this clone. The V gene's germline CDR1 is KGHDR and CDR2 SFDVKD. CDR3 length: 15 residues. V trimming: 3 bases; J trimming: 1 base; junction bases outside the gene matches: 4. V usage is TRBV24-1 and J usage is TRBJ2-7; TRBD1 aligns across 8 bases. This sequence was found in a man aged 50-60 years with acute or convalescent COVID-19. The specimen was peripheral blood. DNA for the CDR3: TGTGCCACCAGTGATCCCCGGGACAGGTCCTACGAGCAGTACTTC. As protein: CATSDPRDRSYEQYF.